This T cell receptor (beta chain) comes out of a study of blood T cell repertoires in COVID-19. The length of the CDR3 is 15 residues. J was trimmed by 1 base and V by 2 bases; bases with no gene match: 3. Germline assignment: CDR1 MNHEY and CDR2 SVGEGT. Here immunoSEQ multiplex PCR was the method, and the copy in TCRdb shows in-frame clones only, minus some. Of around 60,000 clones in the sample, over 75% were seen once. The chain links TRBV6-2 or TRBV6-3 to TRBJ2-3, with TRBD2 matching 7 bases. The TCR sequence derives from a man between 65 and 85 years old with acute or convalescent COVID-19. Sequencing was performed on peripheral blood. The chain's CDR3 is CASSYAGVGTDTQYF. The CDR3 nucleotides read TGTGCCAGCAGTTACGCGGGGGTGGGCACAGATACGCAGTATTTT.